This T cell receptor beta chain was observed in a study of T-cell reconstitution after alpha-beta-depleted transplantation in children. Notes on the study in general: For some patients, TCRbeta diversity was high at day 60 because of recipient T cells and thymic progenitors that survived. T-cell counts and diversity were attributed mostly to newly produced T cells one year after transplant. Expanded clones from the graft, numbering several hundred, reportedly supplied alpha-beta T cells about two months after transplant.

Construction of the TCRbeta library involved unique molecular identifiers. TCRdb re-derived calls from the PCR reads in MiXCR, one entry per CDR3 protein. This sample has around 300,000 distinct CDR3 sequences, with over 7% found just once. Trimming shortened V by 5 bases and J by 2 bases, and 19 bases separated the two germline ends. The CDR3 is made up of 16 amino acids. The germline V gene encodes CDR1 MNHEY and CDR2 SMNVEV (reference sequence). There are a few counts of this clonotype. Its antigen is unidentified. The sequence came from a female patient aged 2 to 10 who had a stem cell transplant for Fanconi anemia, so the T cells may come from the graft donor. The material was peripheral blood, obtained 360 days after TCRalphabeta/CD19-depleted stem cell transplant. The V gene is TRBV27, the J gene TRBJ2-7; either TRBD1 or TRBD2 may fit D (6 bases each). The CDR3 spells CASSPNPGGLAYEQYF. CDR3 nucleotide sequence: TGTGCCAGCAGTCCCAACCCCGGGGGCCTCGCCTACGAGCAGTACTTC.